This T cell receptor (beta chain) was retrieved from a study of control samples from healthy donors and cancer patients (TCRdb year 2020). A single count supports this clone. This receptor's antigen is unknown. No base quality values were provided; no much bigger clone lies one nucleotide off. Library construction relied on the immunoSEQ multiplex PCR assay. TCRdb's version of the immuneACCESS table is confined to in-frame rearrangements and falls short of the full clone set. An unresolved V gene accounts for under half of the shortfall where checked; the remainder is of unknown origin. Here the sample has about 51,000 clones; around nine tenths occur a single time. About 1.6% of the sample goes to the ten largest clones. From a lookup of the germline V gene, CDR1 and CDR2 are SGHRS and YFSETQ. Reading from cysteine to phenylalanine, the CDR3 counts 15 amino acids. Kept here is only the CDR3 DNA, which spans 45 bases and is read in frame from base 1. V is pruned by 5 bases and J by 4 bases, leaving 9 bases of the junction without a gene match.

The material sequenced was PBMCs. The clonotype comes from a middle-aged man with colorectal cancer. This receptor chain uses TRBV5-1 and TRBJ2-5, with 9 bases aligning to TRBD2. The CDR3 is CASRVAGETGETQYF. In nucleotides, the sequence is TGCGCCAGCAGGGTAGCGGGAGAGACGGGAGAGACCCAGTACTTC.